This T cell receptor beta chain was captured by sequencing in a study of Ad26.COV2.S vaccination and SARS-CoV-2 variants (dated by TCRdb to the early 2020s). Broadly, across the study: Vaccine-arm donors came from COV1001, a multicentre, randomized, double-blind, placebo-controlled phase I-IIa trial of Ad26.COV2.S in healthy adults. Ad26.COV2.S was administered intramuscularly at a dose of 5x10^10 or 1x10^11 viral particles, either as one shot or as two shots given 56 days apart. Sequencing of the TCRbeta repertoire served to evaluate the specificity and breadth of SARS-CoV-2-reactive T cell receptors following Ad26.COV2.S vaccination. The TCR-sequenced set comprised approximately 32 samples: about 19 Ad26.COV2.S vaccine recipients, 5 placebo recipients and 8 SARS-CoV-2 convalescent individuals. Trial participants were randomized into five groups of five: low-dose or high-dose Ad26.COV2.S given once or twice, or placebo on both occasions. Blinding of investigators to trial group allocation was maintained during experiments and outcome assessment. Findings and caveats that apply to the study as a whole: Compared with placebo recipients, Ad26.COV2.S recipients showed higher spike-specific TCR breadth (P = 0.0014). Non-spike TCR breadth was comparable between vaccine and placebo recipients, consistent with the vaccine containing only spike. It was noted by the authors that total T cell responses may have been underestimated by the TCR breadth and depth analyses. Comparing responses between vaccine doses or regimens was not something the study was powered to do. Substantial breadth of spike-specific CD8+ and CD4+ T cell responses was reported after vaccination.

This sample's treatment or condition label indicates: some 19 received Ad26.COV2.S at low or high dose, single or two shots; about 5 received placebo; per-sample allocation not given. Repertoires of vaccine and placebo recipients were sequenced from samples taken on day 63 after the first injection. Cohort 1b enrolled 20 to 30 adults aged 18-55 years at a single site in Boston, USA, between 29 July and 7 August 2020. Ad26.COV2.S was a replication-incompetent adenovirus type 26 vector expressing a prefusion-stabilized SARS-CoV-2 spike protein from the original Wuhan strain. Concerning this clone: Its recognized antigen is unknown. No clone much larger than this one lies a single base away; base qualities are absent.

The germline V gene (reference sequence) gives CDR1 as GTSNPN and CDR2 as SVGIG. The CDR3, cysteine through phenylalanine, is 13 amino acids long. Only the CDR3 portion is preserved as DNA: 39 bases, with reading frame beginning at the first base. Trimming at the junction amounts to 7 bases on V and 6 bases on J, and the germline ends lie 15 bases apart. TCRbeta CDR3 regions were sequenced with the immunoSEQ Assay. After extraction, genomic DNA underwent amplification by bias-controlled multiplex PCR, followed by high-throughput sequencing. The original methods were these. Collapsing and filtering of sequences were performed to quantify the absolute abundance of each unique TCRbeta CDR3 region. T cell fraction was estimated by normalizing TCRbeta template counts to usable DNA, which was measured by amplifying reference genes present in all nucleated cells. Repertoire TCRs were annotated as SARS-CoV-2-specific by exact matching of V gene, CDR3 amino acid sequence and J gene to a known reactive TCR set. MIRA supplied the reference SARS-CoV-2 TCR set, which was filtered for enrichment in COVID-19-positive ImmuneCODE repertoires so that public or cross-reactive TCRs were removed. Using the MIRA antigens, annotated TCRs were further analysed by specific ORF or by position within an ORF. Breadth was defined as the number of annotated unique rearrangements divided by the total number of unique productive rearrangements, and depth was defined as the summed frequency of the annotated unique rearrangements. Group comparisons of TCR breadth used two-sided Wilcoxon rank-sum tests. TCRdb's version of the immuneACCESS table is confined to in-frame rearrangements and falls short of the full clone set. An unresolved V gene accounts for under half of the shortfall where checked; the remainder is of unknown origin. D and trimming were read from the DNA, whereas the V and J calls and clone size are those reported in that table. Within this sample are under 300,000 clones, with approximately 88% of them counted one time only. The ten top clones hold roughly 3% of the sample.

The rearrangement joined TRBV30 to TRBJ2-2; the D gene is unclear. This sequence originates from a person between 18 and 60 years old who received the Ad26.COV2.S COVID-19 vaccine or a placebo. The source material was peripheral blood, sampled in a trial of Ad26.COV2.S vaccine versus placebo. The CDR3 protein sequence reads: CAFPPGYPGELFF. The DNA sequence is as follows: TGTGCCTTTCCCCCGGGTTATCCCGGGGAGCTGTTTTTT.